The 4 T cell receptor beta chains below all came from one sample that was sequenced in a study of cytomegalovirus exposure and HLA in healthy donors (dated 2017 in TCRdb). Library creation used the immunoSEQ multiplex PCR assay. The multiplex PCR relied on a mix of 60 forward primers for TCR Vbeta segments and 13 reverse primers for TCR Jbeta segments. TCRdb took over this immuneACCESS table, retaining in-frame rearrangements with V and J assigned. Such tables are incomplete; in checked studies, under half of the missing clones stem from an unresolved V gene, and the remainder is unexplained. The sample table lists approximately 85,000 clones, 80% of them with a count of one. The ten largest clonotypes hold over 20% of the sample. The specimen sequenced was PBMCs. The receptor source for this set is a woman between 50 and 59 years old in good health and CMV-seropositive.

The chain has TRBV11-3 and TRBJ2-2; 11 bases agree with TRBD2. The CDR3 length is 16 residues. Trimming cost V 5 bases and J 2 bases; bases outside gene matches: 4. The V gene's germline CDR1 is SGHNT and CDR2 YENEEA. CDR3 loop: CASSRGLAENTGELFF. In DNA, the CDR3 is TGTGCCAGCAGCAGGGGACTAGCGGAAAACACCGGGGAGCTGTTTTTT.

This clone was seen a handful of times. This chain connects TRBV7-9 to TRBJ1-4, with 8 bases matching TRBD1. The CDR3 has 14 amino acids. Germline CDR1 SEHNR, CDR2 FQNEAQ (reference sequence). J was trimmed by 8 bases and V by 5 bases; bases with no gene match: 7. Here the CDR3 DNA reads TGTGCCAGCAGCCCTCGACAGGGGCGGGAAAAACTGTTTTTT. Encoded protein: CASSPRQGREKLFF.

The chain has TRBV15 and TRBJ2-5, with a weak D call TRBD2 (5 bases). V lost 0 bases and J 4 bases, leaving 9 bases between the germline ends. The CDR3 loop spans 14 amino acids. Germline CDR1 LNHNV, CDR2 YYDKDF (reference sequence). In nucleotides, the CDR3 is TGTGCCACCAGCAGAGATCTAGCCTCAGAGACCCAGTACTTC. Translated, it gives CATSRDLASETQYF.

V is TRBV7-9 and J is TRBJ2-1; no clear D gene. Germline CDR1 and CDR2: SEHNR and FQNEAQ (reference sequence). The CDR3 contains 14 residues. Trimming stripped 0 bases from V and 8 bases from J, with 11 bases between. CDR3 amino acids: CASSLAGSSDEQFF. For the CDR3, the DNA is TGTGCCAGCAGCTTAGCGGGTAGCTCCGATGAGCAGTTCTTC.